A selection of T cell receptor beta chains follows, all from one sample in a study of T cells in Graves' hyperthyroidism and ophthalmopathy. TCRdb reprocessed the multiplex PCR reads with MiXCR, giving one entry per CDR3 protein. Among 300,000 to 450,000 distinct CDR3 sequences listed, about 14% were seen once. The sample comprised blood. The receptors stem from a woman aged 25 to 39 with Graves' ophthalmopathy. The CDR3 runs from the conserved cysteine through the conserved F or W.

j_call,v_call,cdr3_aa
TRBJ2-3,TRBV5-1,CASSQGLAGADTQYF
TRBJ1-2,TRBV2,CASIGTGVRGGYTF
TRBJ2-5,TRBV28,CASSLNGDRAAGQYF
TRBJ2-1,TRBV24-1,CATSDIVGGSHEQFF
TRBJ2-1,TRBV20-1,CSAPTWGANNEQFF
TRBJ2-5,TRBV14,CASSQDWIGAQETQYF
TRBJ2-7,TRBV7-2,CASSLDRTSYEQYF
TRBJ1-2,TRBV7-2,CASSRTTGGNYGYTF
TRBJ1-5,TRBV20-1,CSANRGNQPQHF
TRBJ1-5,TRBV6-1,CASSCCPRQPQHF
TRBJ1-5,TRBV9,CASSVGGYSNQPQHF
TRBJ2-1,TRBV11-2,CASSLAGGGSEQFF
TRBJ2-1,TRBV7-3,CASSPSRGPYNEQFF
TRBJ1-6,TRBV7-2,CASSPGTGSPLHF
TRBJ1-1,TRBV19,CASSIGQIMNTEAFF
TRBJ2-5,TRBV11-3,CASSPGTETQYF
TRBJ2-5,TRBV18,CASSRNQGGETQYF
TRBJ1-4,TRBV5-5,CASNLHGQVEEKLFF
TRBJ2-3,TRBV4-2,CASSQAGGPTDTQYF
TRBJ2-7,TRBV28,CASIPSGGDSNEQYF
TRBJ1-3,TRBV5-1,CASGSDGNTIYF
TRBJ1-1,TRBV2,CASSVRGAGDTEAFF
TRBJ2-5,TRBV29-1,CSVQGRLYQETQYF
TRBJ2-3,TRBV7-9,CASSFQTSADTQYF
TRBJ1-4,TRBV30,CAWSVRVSRFGPNEKLFF
TRBJ1-5,TRBV27,CASRGQGRGQPQHF
TRBJ2-1,TRBV12-3/TRBV12-4,CASSFAASDNEQFF
TRBJ2-5,TRBV6-1,CASRPQGGRQETQYF
TRBJ2-7,TRBV27,CASSHRDTSYEQYF
TRBJ1-5,TRBV15,CATSRGLLQGDNQPQHF
TRBJ2-1,TRBV28,CASSFRLQGIRNEQFF
TRBJ2-4,TRBV29-1,CSVEVDLAKNIQYF
TRBJ2-1,TRBV27,CASSLRQTSSNNEQFF
TRBJ1-3,TRBV28,CASSLSENTIYF
TRBJ2-1,TRBV20-1,CSAPLRKQVFNEQFF
TRBJ2-6,TRBV27,CASSLSRSGYHLIF
TRBJ1-6,TRBV19,CASSMYRGIGSPLHF